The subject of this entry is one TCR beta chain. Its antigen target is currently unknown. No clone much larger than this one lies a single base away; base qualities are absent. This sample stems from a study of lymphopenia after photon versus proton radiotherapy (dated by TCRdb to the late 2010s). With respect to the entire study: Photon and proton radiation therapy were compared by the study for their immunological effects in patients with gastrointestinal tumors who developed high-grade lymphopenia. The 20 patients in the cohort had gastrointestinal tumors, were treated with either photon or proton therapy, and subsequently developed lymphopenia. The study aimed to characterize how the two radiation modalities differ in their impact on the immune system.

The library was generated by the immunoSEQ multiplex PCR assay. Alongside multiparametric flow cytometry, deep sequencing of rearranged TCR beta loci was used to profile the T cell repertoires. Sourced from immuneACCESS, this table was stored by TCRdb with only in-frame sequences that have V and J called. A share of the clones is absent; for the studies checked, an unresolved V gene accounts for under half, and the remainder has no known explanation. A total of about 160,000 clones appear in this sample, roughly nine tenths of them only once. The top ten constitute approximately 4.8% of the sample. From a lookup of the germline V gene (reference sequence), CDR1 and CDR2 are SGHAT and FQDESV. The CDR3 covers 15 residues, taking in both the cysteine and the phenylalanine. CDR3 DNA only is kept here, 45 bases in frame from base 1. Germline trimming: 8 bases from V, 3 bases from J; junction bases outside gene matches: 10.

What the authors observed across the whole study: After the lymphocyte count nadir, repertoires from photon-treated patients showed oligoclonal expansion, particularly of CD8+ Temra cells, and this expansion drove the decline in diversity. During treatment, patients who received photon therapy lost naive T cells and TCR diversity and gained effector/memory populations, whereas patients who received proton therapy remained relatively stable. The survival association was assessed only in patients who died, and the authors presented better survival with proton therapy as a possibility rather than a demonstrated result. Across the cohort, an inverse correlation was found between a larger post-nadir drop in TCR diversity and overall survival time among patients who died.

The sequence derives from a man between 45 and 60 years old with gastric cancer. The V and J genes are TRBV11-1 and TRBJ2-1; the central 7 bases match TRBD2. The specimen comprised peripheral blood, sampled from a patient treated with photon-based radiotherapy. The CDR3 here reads CASHDFRDYYNEQFF. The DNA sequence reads TGTGCCAGCCACGATTTCCGGGACTACTACAATGAGCAGTTCTTC.